Below, 24 T cell receptor beta chains from the same sample are listed, as sequenced in a study of blood T cells in healthy people across ages. Sample-barcoded 5' priming and a J-beta primer mix drove a second PCR of about 7 to 11 cycles. TCRdb re-analysed the 5' RACE reads in MiXCR, keeping a single row per CDR3 protein. Here the sample spans 1.5 million to 1.8 million distinct CDR3 sequences, roughly 43% being singletons. Specimen: blood. The receptors were sampled from a woman under 30 in good health.

DNA for the CDR3: TGTGCCAGCACCCTGCTCGGACTAGCCTCCACCCGGAATGAGCAGTTCTTC. The encoded protein is CASTLLGLASTRNEQFF. J is TRBJ2-1 and V is TRBV28; 8 bases are a match to TRBD2. CDR1 and CDR2 from the germline V gene are MDHEN and SYDVKM. The CDR3 consists of 17 residues. Trimming cost V 7 bases and J 7 bases; bases outside gene matches: 18.

The gene calls are TRBV3-1 and TRBJ2-7; TRBD2 matches 10 bases. Germline loops: CDR1 LGHDT, CDR2 YNNKEL (reference sequence). This CDR3 spans 14 amino acids. V lost 6 bases and J lost 2; bases outside the gene matches: 4. CDR3 nucleotides: TGTGCCAGCAGATCTAGCGGGAGAACCTACGAGCAGTACTTC. It translates to CASRSSGRTYEQYF.

The chain joins TRBV7-3 to TRBJ2-1; 8 bases align to TRBD1. There are 14 residues in the CDR3. Germline-derived CDR1 and CDR2 are SGHTA and FQGTGA. V lost 4 bases, J lost 10 bases, and 9 bases stayed unmatched. CDR3 sequence reads: CASSWDRWRNEQFF. CDR3 bases: TGTGCCAGCAGCTGGGACAGGTGGCGCAACGAGCAGTTCTTC.

The rearrangement uses TRBV29-1 and TRBJ1-4; possible D gene TRBD1, 6 bases. Germline assignment: CDR1 SQVTM and CDR2 ANQGSEA. This CDR3 spans 13 amino acids. CDR3 nucleotide sequence: TGCAGTGCTAGAGGGGGGTCTAATGAAAAACTGTTTTTT. Protein product: CSARGGSNEKLFF. The whole variable domain, filled in from reference TRBV29-1 and TRBJ1-4, reads SAVISQKPSRDICQRGTSLTIQCQVDSQVTMMFWYRQQPGQSLTLIATANQGSEATYESGFVIDKFPISRPNLTFSTLTVSNMSPEDSSIYLCSARGGSNEKLFFGSGTQLSVL.

Only one count was recorded for this clonotype. A much more abundant neighbour one base away suggests this may be a read error. The gene calls are TRBV4-1 and TRBJ2-7, with D uncertain. Trimming took off 0 bases at V and 0 bases at J, with 9 bases between the two ends. The CDR3 consists of 15 residues. Germline V lookup: CDR1 MGHRA, CDR2 YSYEKL. This CDR3 is CASSQDLANSYEQYF. The CDR3 region has the DNA TGCGCCAGCAGCCAAGATCTCGCCAACTCCTACGAGCAGTACTTC.

The chain combines TRBV4-1 with TRBJ1-4, with a possible D match to TRBD1 (5 bases). The length of the CDR3 is 16 residues. The V gene lost 4 bases and the J gene lost 8 bases, with 20 bases spanning the gap. Germline CDR1 and CDR2: MGHRA and YSYEKL. The CDR3 coding sequence is TGCGCCAGCAGCCCCCAGTCCCAGGGCCGGGAAGAAAAACTGTTTTTT. Protein: CASSPQSQGREEKLFF.

This chain connects TRBV7-9 to TRBJ2-1; 7 bases fit TRBD2. CDR1 is SEHNR, CDR2 FQNEAQ, per germline (reference sequence). The CDR3 consists of 16 residues. The trim removed 1 base at V and 7 bases at J, leaving 10 bases unmatched. The CDR3 nucleotides read TGTGCCAGCAGCTTAGTACTAGCGCCCGGGGGGAATGAGCAGTTCTTC. Its protein product is CASSLVLAPGGNEQFF. Full variable domain (outside the CDR3, taken from reference TRBV7-9 and TRBJ2-1): DTGVSQNPRHKITKRGQNVTFRCDPISEHNRLYWYRQTLGQGPEFLTYFQNEAQLEKSRLLSDRFSAERPKGSFSTLEIQRTEQGDSAMYLCASSLVLAPGGNEQFFGPGTRLTVL.

In its sample, this clonotype was seen a few times. The genes are TRBV12-3 or TRBV12-4 and TRBJ2-3; D is uncertain. Trimming shortened V by 5 bases and J by 0 bases, and 12 bases separated the two germline ends. The CDR3 runs 15 residues. The CDR3 protein is CASSRQSTSTDTQYF. In DNA, the CDR3 is TGTGCCAGCAGTCGTCAGTCGACCAGCACAGATACGCAGTATTTT.

This chain links TRBV11-2 with TRBJ2-1; D ambiguous. CDR1 and CDR2 (germline): SGHAT, FQNNGV. The CDR3 is 14 amino acids. V was pared by 1 base and J by 7 bases, with 11 bases between. In nucleotides, the CDR3 is TGTGCCAGCAGCTTAGTGGCGAGTACGAATGAGCAGTTCTTC. It codes for CASSLVASTNEQFF.

This clonotype has a handful of counts. The CDR3, as DNA: TGTGCCAGCTCACGAACCCAGGGCAGTCAAGAGACCCAGTACTTC. This codes for CASSRTQGSQETQYF. The chain combines TRBV18 with TRBJ2-5, with D perhaps matching TRBD1 (5 bases). Germline CDR1 reads KGHSH; CDR2 reads LQKENI. This CDR3 is 15 amino acids long. V shed 4 bases and J shed 2 bases, with 14 bases lying between them.

This sequence joins TRBV6-2 or TRBV6-3 and TRBJ2-1, with D hard to call. Trimming took off 4 bases at V and 10 bases at J, with 14 bases between the two ends. Germline lookup yields CDR1 MNHEY and CDR2 SVGEGT. CDR3 length: 13 amino acids. For the CDR3, the DNA is TGTGCCAGCAGTTCCCCCCCGCCCGGGGAGCAGTTCTTC. It specifies CASSSPPPGEQFF.

There are a few counts of this clonotype. The rearrangement joins TRBV20-1 to TRBJ1-6; D call uncertain. Germline lookup yields CDR1 DFQATT and CDR2 SNEGSKA (reference sequence). The CDR3 spans 14 residues. Trimming removed 3 bases at V and 7 bases at J, with 13 bases between. CDR3 residues: CSASSPNLNSPLHF. CDR3 DNA: TGCAGTGCTAGTAGCCCCAATTTAAATTCACCCCTCCACTTT.

The rearrangement links TRBV7-2 to TRBJ2-3; 10 bases align to TRBD1. The V segment lost 1 base and the J segment 1 base; nucleotides outside the gene matches: 5. The CDR3 has 17 amino acids. Germline CDR1 SGHTA, CDR2 FQGNSA. The CDR3 coding sequence is TGTGCCAGCAGCTTAGGCGGGACAGGGGCCCGCACAGATACGCAGTATTTT. Encoded protein: CASSLGGTGARTDTQYF.

The chain combines TRBV5-1 with TRBJ2-3; D ambiguous. The CDR3 runs to 14 residues. The V end was cut by 0 bases, the J end by 3 bases, with 8 bases between. Germline lookup yields CDR1 SGHRS and CDR2 YFSETQ. The CDR3 loop reads CASSLVTRTDTQYF. The CDR3, as DNA: TGCGCCAGCAGCTTGGTGACCCGAACAGATACGCAGTATTTT.

V and J are TRBV28 and TRBJ2-4; D might be TRBD1 (6 bases). The J call may be incorrect, as the DNA end agrees better with TRBJ2-7. This CDR3 region has 14 residues. Germline V CDR1 and CDR2: MDHEN, SYDVKM. The CDR3, as DNA: TGTGCCAGCGGTTGGGACCAGGGGAGACACGAGCAGTACTTC. This encodes CASGWDQGRHEQYF.

This clonotype was observed a handful of times. CDR3 DNA: TGTGCCAGCAGCTTTGGACCCGGGACAGAGTACGAGCAGTACTTC. Translation gives CASSFGPGTEYEQYF. This chain uses TRBV7-2 with TRBJ2-7; 7 bases agree with TRBD1. After removal of 3 bases from V and 4 bases from J, the junction contained 9 bases not matched to a gene. Germline V gene sequence: CDR1 SGHTA, CDR2 FQGNSA. The CDR3 consists of 15 residues.

The chain couples TRBV7-9 to TRBJ2-3; 7 positions match TRBD2. This CDR3 is built from 14 residues. Per germline, CDR1 SEHNR and CDR2 FQNEAQ (reference sequence). V shed 6 bases, J shed 3 bases, and the junction held 6 bases outside the gene matches. The CDR3 bases are TGTGCCAGCAGAACCATTAGCGGGACAGATACGCAGTATTTT. Amino acid sequence: CASRTISGTDTQYF.

The rearrangement joins TRBV5-5 to TRBJ2-2; tentatively, D is TRBD2 (6 bases). V shed 0 bases and J shed 4 bases, with 13 bases lying between them. Germline V gene lookup returns CDR1 SGHKS and CDR2 YYEKEE (reference sequence). The CDR3 is 16 residues long. CDR3 residues: CASSLGPSDGTGELFF. CDR3 DNA: TGTGCCAGCAGCTTGGGGCCTAGCGATGGCACCGGGGAGCTGTTTTTT.

The chain carries TRBV4-3 and TRBJ2-2; either TRBD1 or TRBD2 may fit D (6 bases each). Trimming took off 2 bases at V and 0 bases at J, with 13 bases between the two ends. The CDR3 runs to 17 residues. Germline V gives CDR1 LGHNA, CDR2 YSLEER. This chain's CDR3 is CASSQWGGGPNTGELFF. The DNA of the CDR3 is TGCGCCAGCAGCCAATGGGGTGGGGGGCCGAACACCGGGGAGCTGTTTTTT.

The chain links TRBV6-1 to TRBJ2-5; 16 nucleotides align to TRBD2. Germline lookup yields CDR1 MNHNS and CDR2 SASEGT. The CDR3 has 20 amino acids. Trimming took 6 bases from V and 11 from J; bases not matched to a gene: 24. The CDR3 DNA follows: TGTGCCAGCAGCAAACTCGGGACTAGCGGGAGGGCCCAATCTTACAATGAGCAGTACTTC. It is translated as CASSKLGTSGRAQSYNEQYF.

The chain recombines TRBV6-2 or TRBV6-3 with TRBJ2-5; TRBD2 agrees at 13 bases. The CDR3 is made up of 16 amino acids. From germline, CDR1 is MNHEY and CDR2 SVGEGT. V lost 4 bases, J lost 2 bases, and 4 bases stayed unmatched. The CDR3 nucleotides read TGTGCCAGCAGTTCGGGACTAGCGGGGCCTCAAGAGACCCAGTACTTC. The encoded protein is CASSSGLAGPQETQYF.

V gene TRBV6-2 or TRBV6-3 combines with J gene TRBJ2-5; no definite D call. The J call may be wrong; the DNA end is better matched by TRBJ2-7. CDR1 is MNHEY, CDR2 SVGEGT, per germline. The CDR3 consists of 13 residues. The CDR3 is CASSYFEVNEQYF. The CDR3 DNA is TGTGCCAGCAGTTATTTCGAAGTTAACGAGCAGTACTTC.

The rearrangement uses TRBV10-3 and TRBJ1-5, with no clear D. This CDR3 region has 14 residues. The germline CDR1 and CDR2 sequences are ENHRY and SYGVKD. V lost 6 bases and J 0 bases, leaving 9 bases between the germline ends. CDR3 bases: TGTGCCATCAGCTGGGCCGATAGCAATCAGCCCCAGCATTTT. This codes for CAISWADSNQPQHF.

This clonotype was observed a handful of times. The chain has TRBV7-2 and TRBJ2-4; D unresolved. Trimming shortened V by 3 bases and J by 4 bases, and 19 bases separated the two germline ends. Germline CDR1 reads SGHTA; CDR2 reads FQGNSA. This CDR3 has 17 residues. The CDR3 protein is CASSFPTFAARKNIQYF. Written as DNA, the CDR3 is TGTGCCAGCAGCTTCCCAACCTTCGCAGCGAGGAAAAACATTCAGTACTTC.